The present T cell receptor (beta chain) was sequenced within a study of blood T cell repertoires in COVID-19. Study processing details: Amplifying reference gene primers gave estimates of nucleated cell counts. Repertoires were generated with immunoSEQ multiplex PCR, while TCRdb's copy carries only in-frame clones and drops some. V, J and clone size derive from that table, while D and trimming were established from the DNA sequence. In the table there are 150,000 to 200,000 clones, around 87% of which are singletons. This CDR3 is built from 14 residues. V was clipped by 5 bases and J by 3 bases; unmatched bases: 7. Germline loops: CDR1 PRHDT, CDR2 FYEKMQ (reference sequence).

The source of this sequence is a man aged 35-49 years with active or convalescent COVID-19. Sequencing was performed on peripheral blood. V usage is TRBV13 and J usage is TRBJ2-7, with TRBD2 identical over 7 bases. The CDR3 here is CASSGGVIGYEQYF. DNA of the CDR3: TGTGCCAGCAGCGGGGGGGTTATAGGCTACGAGCAGTACTTC.